Here is one T cell receptor beta chain with its context. Antigen unknown. The data stem from a study of blood T cells in healthy people across ages. Study observations and caveats: Conclusively comparing naive with antigen-experienced cells was impossible with unsorted PBMCs.

Sample-barcoded 5' priming and a J-beta primer mix drove a second PCR of roughly 7 to 11 cycles. TCRdb itself ran the 5' RACE reads through MiXCR, one entry per CDR3 protein. This sample has some 1.7 million distinct CDR3 sequences, with roughly 27% found just once. CDR3 size: 17 residues. Drawing of peripheral blood yielded 8.5 to 10 milliliters from each donor. Sequenced input: blood. This chain joins TRBV21-1 and TRBJ1-4. TRBV21-1 is annotated as a pseudogene. The clonotype comes from a woman in her 30s in good health. CDR3 loop: CASSKAVDSSTNEELFF. The CDR3 DNA is TGTGCCAGCAGCAAAGCGGTGGACTCCTCAACTAATGAAGAACTGTTTTTT.